This entry lists 32 T cell receptor beta chains sequenced from one sample in a study of post-analysis software for immune sequencing data (dated by TCRdb to between 2015 and 2016). Findings and caveats that apply to the study as a whole: Roughly 5 TRBV segments, including TRBV5-6, TRBV5-1 and TRBV20-1, were significantly more frequent in patients than controls.

Library preparation used PCR. Sequencing instrument: Illumina HiSeq 2500. Unique molecular identifiers were incorporated into TCR beta cDNA libraries to reduce PCR and sequencing biases. TCRdb took the public reads, trimmed them with fastp at Q25, ran MiXCR for clone calling and kept in-frame beta chains. CDR3 protein sequences are deduplicated, and each keeps its most common genes and DNA. Recorded for this sample are about 570,000 distinct CDR3 sequences; 30% to 40% of them occurred a single time. The top ten hold around 6% of the sample. Antigen specificity for these receptors is unknown. The specimen sequenced was blood. The source is a girl aged 2-17 years with multiple sclerosis.

The V gene is TRBV18, the J gene TRBJ2-7; no clear D. V was cut by 5 bases and J by 6 bases, with 11 bases left in between. The CDR3 totals 12 residues. In germline, CDR1 is KGHSH, CDR2 LQKENI. The CDR3 region has the DNA TGTGCCAGCTCATCCTCCGGTCCCGAGCAGTACTTC. Translating gives CASSSSGPEQYF.

This clonotype has a handful of counts. The chain carries TRBV12-3 or TRBV12-4 and TRBJ2-5; tentatively, D is TRBD1 or TRBD2 (5 bases each). Trimming removed 6 bases at V and 2 bases at J, with 16 bases between. This CDR3 region has 15 residues. DNA for the CDR3: TGTGCCAGCAGCCCTGTCGGGACGGAGCAAGAGACCCAGTACTTC. It is translated as CASSPVGTEQETQYF.

This clonotype was seen a few times. The rearrangement links TRBV29-1 to TRBJ2-1, with D possibly matching TRBD1 (5 bases). This CDR3 contains 15 residues. CDR1 and CDR2 from the germline V gene are SQVTM and ANQGSEA. The ends were cut back, 8 bases at V and 1 base at J, with 18 bases in the middle. CDR3: CSTDSPIGSYNEQFF. CDR3 in DNA: TGCAGCACCGACAGCCCCATCGGGTCCTACAATGAGCAGTTCTTC.

Many counts were recorded for this clonotype. CDR3 region: CASSPGLAGVEQFF. For the CDR3, the DNA is TGCGCCAGCAGCCCAGGACTAGCGGGGGTTGAGCAGTTCTTC. The chain recombines TRBV4-1 with TRBJ2-1; TRBD2 matches at 13 bases. Germline CDR1 is MGHRA and CDR2 is YSYEKL. Losses at the gene ends were 4 bases for V and 9 bases for J; bases not matched to a gene: 3. The CDR3 extends over 14 amino acids.

This clonotype was detected only a few times. The chain is built from TRBV20-1 and TRBJ2-5; 12 nucleotides match TRBD2. Trimming took 3 bases from V and 2 from J; bases not matched to a gene: 4. The CDR3 extends over 15 amino acids. Germline lookup yields CDR1 DFQATT and CDR2 SNEGSKA (reference sequence). The CDR3 DNA follows: TGCAGTGCTAGCCTAGCGGGGGGGAGGCAAGAGACCCAGTACTTC. Residues: CSASLAGGRQETQYF.

V usage is TRBV4-1 and J usage is TRBJ2-7, with D tentatively TRBD2 (6 bases). The CDR3 extends over 14 amino acids. CDR1 MGHRA and CDR2 YSYEKL come from the germline V gene. V dropped 2 bases and J dropped 2 bases, with 10 bases sitting between them. CDR3: CASSQPTRTYEQYF. The CDR3 DNA is TGCGCCAGCAGCCAACCGACTAGAACCTACGAGCAGTACTTC.

This clonotype has just a few counts. The rearrangement uses TRBV10-3 and TRBJ2-3; tentatively, D is TRBD1 (5 bases). Deletions cut 7 bases from V and 3 bases from J, with 17 bases between. The CDR3 has 15 amino acids. Per germline, CDR1 ENHRY and CDR2 SYGVKD. In DNA form, the CDR3 reads TGTGCCATCACCCAGGGATCTACGACGACAGATACGCAGTATTTT. It encodes CAITQGSTTTDTQYF.

This clonotype was seen a handful of times. The V call is TRBV7-9, the J call TRBJ1-5; 7 bases agree with TRBD1. This CDR3 is 15 amino acids long. V shed 5 bases and J 4 bases; nucleotides not matched to a gene: 8. Germline V CDR1 and CDR2: SEHNR, FQNEAQ (reference sequence). The CDR3 is CASSPGQLINQPQHF. In nucleotides, the CDR3 is TGTGCCAGCAGCCCGGGACAGTTAATTAATCAGCCCCAGCATTTT.

The chain has TRBV21-1 and TRBJ2-4; the table's D gene call, TRBD1, was not cross checked with the DNA. TRBV21-1 represents a pseudogene. The CDR3 runs 16 residues. CDR3 in DNA: TGTGCCAGCAGCAAACGAGGGGCGCGTGCCAAAAACATTCAGTACTTC. The encoded protein is CASSKRGARAKNIQYF.

The chain couples TRBV6-6 to TRBJ1-1, with 8 bases aligning to TRBD1. V lost 2 bases, J lost 2 bases, and 4 bases stayed unmatched. This CDR3 is 15 amino acids long. The germline V gene encodes CDR1 MNHNY and CDR2 SVGAGI (reference sequence). CDR3 sequence (DNA): TGTGCCAGCAGTTACCCCGGACAGGGAAACACTGAAGCTTTCTTT. This gives the protein CASSYPGQGNTEAFF.

This clonotype was detected only a few times. The V gene is TRBV7-9, the J gene TRBJ2-5, with D perhaps TRBD2 (5 bases). Germline V gene sequence: CDR1 SEHNR, CDR2 FQNEAQ (reference sequence). The ends were cut back, 6 bases at V and 5 bases at J, with 16 bases in the middle. The CDR3 length is 14 residues. CDR3 bases: TGTGCCAGCAGTCCGTCTAGCCGAACCGAGACCCAGTACTTC. It specifies CASSPSSRTETQYF. Variable domain in full (rest from reference TRBV7-9 and TRBJ2-5): DTGVSQNPRHKITKRGQNVTFRCDPISEHNRLYWYRQTLGQGPEFLTYFQNEAQLEKSRLLSDRFSAERPKGSFSTLEIQRTEQGDSAMYLCASSPSSRTETQYFGPGTRLLVL.

To note about this clonotype: Germline and junction disagree at one end, which may indicate a read error. The chain joins TRBV28 to TRBJ2-5; the D is unclear. CDR3 length: 12 residues. Germline V gene sequence: CDR1 MDHEN, CDR2 SYDVKM. CDR3 sequence (DNA): TGCGCCAGCAGTACATCGCCGGAGCCCCAGTACTTC. Its translation is CASSTSPEPQYF.

The J gene is TRBJ2-1, the V gene TRBV20-1; 9 bases are shared with TRBD2. The J call may not be correct, given that the DNA end is closer to TRBJ2-7. The germline V gene has CDR1 DFQATT and CDR2 SNEGSKA (reference sequence). The CDR3 is made up of 14 amino acids. The CDR3 DNA sequence: TGCAGTGCTCATAGCGGGGGTTCCTACAATGAGCAGTACTTC. Translated, it gives CSAHSGGSYNEQYF.

The chain recombines TRBV20-1 with TRBJ2-2; no firm D call. CDR3 length: 13 amino acids. CDR1 is DFQATT and CDR2 is SNEGSKA in the germline V gene (reference sequence). V was clipped by 5 bases and J by 3 bases, with 10 bases between them. CDR3 amino acids: CSAPRFDTGELFF. In DNA form, the CDR3 reads TGCAGTGCTCCTAGGTTCGACACCGGGGAGCTGTTTTTT.

This clonotype has only a few counts. The V gene is TRBV13, the J gene TRBJ2-5; the match to TRBD2 covers 13 bases. The germline V gene has CDR1 PRHDT and CDR2 FYEKMQ (reference sequence). The CDR3 is made up of 17 amino acids. Germline trimming cut 3 bases from V and 5 bases from J; bases unmatched to any gene: 9. The CDR3 region is CASSFWTSGGPVETQYF. In DNA, the CDR3 is TGTGCCAGCAGCTTCTGGACTAGCGGGGGCCCCGTGGAGACCCAGTACTTC.

Here the CDR3 DNA reads TGTGCCACGATGGACAGGGCCGTTGCTACGCAGTATTTT. Amino acids: CATMDRAVATQYF. V is TRBV24-1 and J is TRBJ2-3; 8 bases agree with TRBD1. Losses at the gene ends were 10 bases for V and 8 bases for J; bases not matched to a gene: 10. Germline V gene lookup returns CDR1 KGHDR and CDR2 SFDVKD. This CDR3 comprises 13 residues.

This sequence joins TRBV20-1 and TRBJ1-1, with 9 bases identical to TRBD1. V lost 7 bases to trimming and J lost 7 bases; unmatched junction nucleotides: 10. The CDR3 length is 13 residues. Per the germline V gene, CDR1 is DFQATT and CDR2 is SNEGSKA (reference sequence). CDR3 region: CSGRTGVGSEAFF. CDR3 nucleotide sequence: TGCAGTGGAAGGACAGGGGTAGGGAGTGAAGCTTTCTTT.

This clonotype was counted at least ten times. The J gene is TRBJ1-1, the V gene TRBV20-1; D is unclear. The CDR3 contains 12 residues. From germline, CDR1 is DFQATT and CDR2 SNEGSKA (reference sequence). Between the trimmed V and J ends, which lost 3 bases and 4 bases, there was a span of 9 bases. The CDR3 sequence: CSARRGVTEAFF. The DNA of the CDR3 is TGCAGTGCTAGGCGCGGGGTCACTGAAGCTTTCTTT.

This clonotype was detected a few times. The gene calls are TRBV20-1 and TRBJ1-2; D uncertain. Trimming pared 5 bases from V and 8 bases from J, leaving 15 bases between. The CDR3 totals 12 residues. The germline CDR1 and CDR2 sequences are DFQATT and SNEGSKA (reference sequence). The CDR3 DNA follows: TGCAGTGCTTTCGTTTCGCTGGGCGGCTACACCTTC. Protein: CSAFVSLGGYTF.

The V gene is TRBV12-3 or TRBV12-4, the J gene TRBJ2-7; D call uncertain. Trimming pared 4 bases from V and 2 bases from J, leaving 9 bases between. The CDR3 runs 13 residues. CDR3 residues: CASSSPPTYEQYV. CDR3 coding DNA: TGTGCCAGCAGTTCGCCGCCGACCTACGAGCAGTACGTC.

This rearrangement joins TRBV25-1 to TRBJ1-2, with 7 bases lining up with TRBD1. The CDR3 sequence is 14 residues long. Germline V CDR1 and CDR2: MGHDK, SYGVNS. J lost 8 bases, V lost 5 bases, and 11 bases had no gene match. Written as DNA, the CDR3 is TGTGCCAGCAGTAACGACAGGGTATCGAGGGGCTACACCTTC. This codes for CASSNDRVSRGYTF.

As regards this clonotype: The CDR3 ends on some other residue instead of the conserved phenylalanine or tryptophan, so this is likely a read error. No DNA is shown, since the ends of the CDR3 on it are uncertain; the CDR3 is the one TCRdb lists. The V and J genes are TRBV4-1 and TRBJ2-1; the table gives TRBD1 as D, unverified against the DNA. The V gene's germline CDR1 is MGHRA and CDR2 YSYEKL. The CDR3 extends over 16 residues, inclusive of both ends. CDR3 residues: CASSQVRREGGYTFGS.

The rearrangement joins TRBV5-1 to TRBJ2-6; D uncertain. V lost 0 bases and J lost 0, with 7 bases in between. The V gene's germline CDR1 is SGHRS and CDR2 YFSETQ. The CDR3 totals 16 residues. CDR3 sequence (DNA): TGCGCCAGCAGCTTGGCCGTGAACTCTGGGGCCAACGTCCTGACTTTC. This encodes CASSLAVNSGANVLTF.

The CDR3 spells CASSSQQAGHGYTF. The CDR3 region has the DNA TGTGCCAGCAGTTCGCAACAGGCTGGGCATGGCTACACCTTC. The chain has TRBV27 and TRBJ1-2; D might be TRBD1 (5 bases). Germline V gene sequence: CDR1 MNHEY, CDR2 SMNVEV (reference sequence). CDR3 length equals 14 residues. V was pared by 4 bases and J by 6 bases, with 15 bases between.

The chain carries TRBV6-5 and TRBJ1-2; 9 nucleotides line up with TRBD1. CDR1 is MNHEY, CDR2 SVGAGI, per germline. The junction had 16 bases not matched to a gene; V was cut back by 6 bases and J by 8 bases. This CDR3 is built from 16 residues. The CDR3 sequence: CASSIGTGWDLRGYTF. The CDR3 bases are TGTGCCAGCAGCATCGGGACAGGGTGGGATTTACGGGGCTACACCTTC.

CDR3 in amino acids: CASSLGMGGLSYNEQFF. In DNA, the CDR3 is TGTGCCAGCAGCTTGGGCATGGGGGGCCTTTCCTACAATGAGCAGTTCTTC. This chain uses TRBV7-3 with TRBJ2-1, with D perhaps being TRBD1 or TRBD2 (6 bases each). Germline V lookup: CDR1 SGHTA, CDR2 FQGTGA. This CDR3 spans 17 amino acids. Trimming took 3 bases from V and 1 from J, leaving 16 bases between them.

This chain connects TRBV27 to TRBJ2-5; D gene uncertain. The V end lost 8 bases, the J end lost 1 base, and 5 bases lay between the germline ends. The germline CDR1 and CDR2 sequences are MNHEY and SMNVEV (reference sequence). The CDR3 has 11 residues. CDR3 loop: CASGFQETQYF. CDR3 bases: TGTGCCAGCGGATTCCAAGAGACCCAGTACTTC.

This clonotype was seen a handful of times. The V call is TRBV20-1, the J call TRBJ2-7; 12 bases agree with TRBD2. The end of the DNA aligns better with TRBJ2-4, so the J call may be wrong. From germline, CDR1 is DFQATT and CDR2 SNEGSKA (reference sequence). The CDR3 is made up of 15 amino acids. This CDR3 is CSQCLAGGSCSIQYF. CDR3 in DNA: TGCAGCCAGTGTCTAGCGGGGGGGTCTTGTAGCATTCAGTACTTC.

The sample holds a few counts of this clonotype. This chain connects TRBV10-3 to TRBJ2-7, with 10 bases aligning to TRBD1. Judging by the DNA end, TRBJ2-5 fits better; the J call may be wrong. CDR1 and CDR2 from the germline V gene are ENHRY and SYGVKD. This CDR3 has 15 residues. The CDR3, as DNA: TGTGCCATCAGTGGACAGGGGGCGGGAGTGGAGACCCAGTACTTC. This sequence encodes CAISGQGAGVETQYF.

J is TRBJ1-5 and V is TRBV12-3 or TRBV12-4, with 10 bases fitting TRBD1. V gave up 6 bases and J gave up 6 bases; unmatched junction bases: 5. This CDR3 is built from 14 residues. The CDR3 reads CASRDRTGGQPQHF. The CDR3 region has the DNA TGTGCCAGCAGGGATAGGACAGGGGGTCAGCCCCAGCATTTT.

This clonotype was counted only a few times. The gene calls are TRBV7-3 and TRBJ2-3; no clear D gene. Per the germline V gene, CDR1 is SGHTA and CDR2 is FQGTGA. V lost 1 base and J lost 6, with 8 bases in between. CDR3 length equals 13 residues. This chain's CDR3 is CASSLNVWDTQYF. Here the CDR3 DNA reads TGTGCCAGCAGCTTAAATGTTTGGGATACGCAGTATTTT.

This clonotype was counted a few times. V and J are TRBV14 and TRBJ2-5, with 11 bases identical to TRBD2. Germline V CDR1 and CDR2: SGHDN, FVKESK. The V segment lost 5 bases and the J segment 12 bases; nucleotides outside the gene matches: 8. CDR3 length: 13 residues. The CDR3 coding sequence is TGTGCCAGCAGCTCGGGACTAGCGGCCCTAGAGTACTTC. Its protein product is CASSSGLAALEYF. Drawing the rest from reference TRBV14 and TRBJ2-5, the complete variable domain is EAGVTQFPSHSVIEKGQTVTLRCDPISGHDNLYWYRRVMGKEIKFLLHFVKESKQDESGMPNNRFLAERTGGTYSTLKVQPAELEDSGVYFCASSSGLAALEYFGPGTRLLVL.